The rows below give T cell receptor beta chains drawn from one sample of a study of cytomegalovirus exposure and HLA in healthy donors. Produced via immunoSEQ multiplex PCR; TCRdb's table is partial and in-frame only. The sample holds hundreds of thousands of clones, less than 95% seen once. The specimen sequenced was PBMCs. The receptors derive from a woman in her twenties or thirties in good health and CMV-seronegative. The CDR3 runs from the conserved cysteine through the conserved F or W. D genes are given only for firm matches. Clone size is stated in some rows and not others, as once, few, many or a class when expanded.

v_call: TRBV10-3
d_call: NA
clone_size: NA
cdr3_length: 13
j_call: TRBJ2-7
cdr3_nt: TGTGCCAATGCTCTTGGAAGGGACTACGAGCAGTACTTC
cdr3_aa: CANALGRDYEQYF

v_call: TRBV29-1
d_call: NA
clone_size: NA
cdr3_length: 14
j_call: TRBJ2-3
cdr3_nt: TGCAGCCTCCGGGGGCAGGGCTACACAGATACGCAGTATTTT
cdr3_aa: CSLRGQGYTDTQYF

v_call: TRBV7-2
d_call: NA
clone_size: once
cdr3_length: 15
j_call: TRBJ2-5
cdr3_nt: TGTGCCAGCAGCTTAGGAGTAAATCCCCCAGAGACCCAGTACTTC
cdr3_aa: CASSLGVNPPETQYF

v_call: TRBV7-2
d_call: NA
clone_size: few
cdr3_length: 14
j_call: TRBJ2-7
cdr3_nt: TGTGCCAGCAGCTTAGGGGTAAATTACTACGAGCAGTACTTC
cdr3_aa: CASSLGVNYYEQYF

v_call: TRBV4-1
d_call: TRBD1
clone_size: NA
cdr3_length: 16
j_call: TRBJ2-7
cdr3_nt: TGCGCCAGCAGCCAGAGACAGGGGACCCCCGTGGGGGAGCAGTACTTC
cdr3_aa: CASSQRQGTPVGEQYF

v_call: TRBV27
d_call: NA
clone_size: NA
cdr3_length: 12
j_call: TRBJ1-1
cdr3_nt: TGTGCCAGCAGTTTTTCGGGCCAGAGGGCTTTCTTT
cdr3_aa: CASSFSGQRAFF

v_call: TRBV19
d_call: NA
clone_size: NA
cdr3_length: 14
j_call: TRBJ2-7
cdr3_nt: TGTGCCAGCGCATCGTGGGACACTTCCTACGAGCAGTACTTC
cdr3_aa: CASASWDTSYEQYF

v_call: TRBV5-4
d_call: NA
clone_size: NA
cdr3_length: 13
j_call: TRBJ2-1
cdr3_nt: TGTGCCAGCAGCTTGACCGTTTTGAATGAGCAGTTCTTC
cdr3_aa: CASSLTVLNEQFF

v_call: TRBV5-1
d_call: TRBD1
clone_size: NA
cdr3_length: 16
j_call: TRBJ2-1
cdr3_nt: TGCGCCAGCATCCTAGACAGGGACCGCTCCTACAATGAGCAGTTCTTC
cdr3_aa: CASILDRDRSYNEQFF

v_call: TRBV6-1
d_call: TRBD1
clone_size: NA
cdr3_length: 14
j_call: TRBJ2-7
cdr3_nt: TGTGCCAGCACACGAGACAGGGGGGCCAACGAGCAGTACTTC
cdr3_aa: CASTRDRGANEQYF

v_call: TRBV7-9
d_call: NA
clone_size: NA
cdr3_length: 15
j_call: TRBJ1-4
cdr3_nt: TGTGCCAGCAGCTTTCTACAGGGACCTAATGAAAAACTGTTTTTT
cdr3_aa: CASSFLQGPNEKLFF

v_call: TRBV6-1
d_call: NA
clone_size: NA
cdr3_length: 13
j_call: TRBJ2-3
cdr3_nt: TGTGCCAGCAGTGACAGGGGAACAGATACGCAGTATTTT
cdr3_aa: CASSDRGTDTQYF

v_call: TRBV9
d_call: NA
clone_size: NA
cdr3_length: 15
j_call: TRBJ2-5
cdr3_nt: TGTGCCAGCAGCGCCCAGGGGATACTGCGGGAGACCCAGTACTTC
cdr3_aa: CASSAQGILRETQYF

v_call: TRBV6-6
d_call: NA
clone_size: NA
cdr3_length: 15
j_call: TRBJ2-2
cdr3_nt: TGTGCCAGCAGTTACTTTGCGGGAAACACCGGGGAGCTGTTTTTT
cdr3_aa: CASSYFAGNTGELFF

v_call: TRBV7-2
d_call: NA
clone_size: NA
cdr3_length: 14
j_call: TRBJ1-4
cdr3_nt: TGTGCCAGCAGCTTATCCCAGGGAACTGAAAAACTGTTTTTT
cdr3_aa: CASSLSQGTEKLFF

v_call: TRBV9
d_call: TRBD2
clone_size: NA
cdr3_length: 16
j_call: TRBJ2-4
cdr3_nt: TGTGCCAGCAGCCTAGGGGTAGCGGGAGGGTGGGACATTCAGTACTTC
cdr3_aa: CASSLGVAGGWDIQYF

v_call: TRBV5-6
d_call: TRBD2
clone_size: NA
cdr3_length: 16
j_call: TRBJ2-1
cdr3_nt: TGTGCCAGCAGCTCCTTAACTAGCGGGAGGGGGAATGAGCAGTTCTTC
cdr3_aa: CASSSLTSGRGNEQFF

v_call: TRBV5-6
d_call: TRBD2
clone_size: NA
cdr3_length: 14
j_call: TRBJ2-7
cdr3_nt: TGTGCCAGCAGCTTCGGGACTAGCGGATACGAGCAGTACTTC
cdr3_aa: CASSFGTSGYEQYF

v_call: TRBV5-1
d_call: TRBD2
clone_size: NA
cdr3_length: 14
j_call: TRBJ2-2
cdr3_nt: TGCGCCAGCAGTAACGGACTAGCCATCGGGGAGCTGTTTTTT
cdr3_aa: CASSNGLAIGELFF

v_call: TRBV5-1
d_call: NA
clone_size: NA
cdr3_length: 14
j_call: TRBJ2-7
cdr3_nt: TGCGCCAGCAGCTTGGGTGCGGACCGGGCTGAGCAGTACTTC
cdr3_aa: CASSLGADRAEQYF

v_call: TRBV7-6
d_call: TRBD1
clone_size: NA
cdr3_length: 20
j_call: TRBJ1-3
cdr3_nt: TGTGCCAGCAGCTTAGTGCAACGTTTTGAGACAGGGCCACTTGGAAACACCATATATTTT
cdr3_aa: CASSLVQRFETGPLGNTIYF

v_call: TRBV14
d_call: NA
clone_size: NA
cdr3_length: 14
j_call: TRBJ1-2
cdr3_nt: TGTGCCAGCAGCCAAGTGGGGACAAGCTATGGCTACACCTTC
cdr3_aa: CASSQVGTSYGYTF

v_call: TRBV28
d_call: TRBD2
clone_size: NA
cdr3_length: 15
j_call: TRBJ2-5
cdr3_nt: TGTGCCAGCAGTTTATTGGGCCAGGGAGGGGAGACCCAGTACTTC
cdr3_aa: CASSLLGQGGETQYF

v_call: TRBV28
d_call: TRBD1
clone_size: NA
cdr3_length: 13
j_call: TRBJ1-2
cdr3_nt: TGTGCCAGCAGTTTATTCGACAGGGTAGGCTACACCTTC
cdr3_aa: CASSLFDRVGYTF

v_call: TRBV19
d_call: NA
clone_size: NA
cdr3_length: 16
j_call: TRBJ2-7
cdr3_nt: TGTGCCAGTAGTATACCCCCCGGCGGGTACCCCTACGAGCAGTACTTC
cdr3_aa: CASSIPPGGYPYEQYF

v_call: TRBV4-2
d_call: NA
clone_size: NA
cdr3_length: 13
j_call: TRBJ1-4
cdr3_nt: TGTGCGAAGCGGGGGGTGACTAATGAAAAACTGTTTTTT
cdr3_aa: CAKRGVTNEKLFF

v_call: TRBV7-7
d_call: NA
clone_size: NA
cdr3_length: 16
j_call: TRBJ2-2
cdr3_nt: TGTGCCAGCAGCCTCGGCCCCGACAGGAACACCGGGGAGCTGTTTTTT
cdr3_aa: CASSLGPDRNTGELFF